These 30 T cell receptor beta chains were all obtained from the same sample, sequenced in a study of T-cell reconstitution after alpha-beta-depleted transplantation in children. Preparation of the TCRbeta library involved a method that used unique molecular identifiers. TCRdb reprocessed the PCR reads via MiXCR and lists one record per CDR3 protein. The top ten hold under 6% of the sample, which has about 830,000 distinct CDR3 sequences, roughly 16% seen once. The sequences come from PBMCs, mostly from graft donor cells, collected 360 days after TCRalphabeta/CD19-depleted stem cell transplant. These receptors were taken from a male patient younger than 18 who had a stem cell transplant for acute lymphoblastic leukemia, so the T cells may come from the graft donor.

This clonotype was found a few times. The chain links TRBV7-3 to TRBJ2-3, with 7 positions matching TRBD1. This CDR3 is 16 amino acids long. Germline values: CDR1 SGHTA, CDR2 FQGTGA. The V gene end was trimmed by 2 bases and the J gene end by 7 bases; junction bases not matched to a gene: 12. CDR3 sequence (DNA): TGTGCCAGCAGCTTATCTGGTGGACAGGTCGCATATACGCAGTATTTT. Protein sequence: CASSLSGGQVAYTQYF.

Ten or more counts support this clonotype. V is TRBV12-3 or TRBV12-4 and J is TRBJ2-1; 8 bases line up with TRBD2. Trimming cost V 3 bases and J 2 bases; bases outside gene matches: 3. The CDR3 contains 15 residues. The CDR3 protein is CASSFGRATYNEQFF. CDR3 bases: TGTGCCAGCAGTTTCGGGAGGGCAACCTACAATGAGCAGTTCTTC.

The chain carries TRBV27 and TRBJ2-7; possibly TRBD1 for D (6 bases). With 1 base removed from V and 6 bases from J, the gap between germline ends came to 10 bases. CDR1 MNHEY and CDR2 SMNVEV come from the germline V gene (reference sequence). The CDR3 is 13 residues long. CDR3 nucleotide sequence: TGTGCCAGCAGTTTATACAGGGCCGGCGAGCAGTACTTC. Translation gives CASSLYRAGEQYF.

This clonotype was seen only a few times. The chain joins TRBV5-1 to TRBJ2-1, with TRBD2 matching over 13 bases. Germline-derived CDR1 and CDR2 are SGHRS and YFSETQ. This CDR3 spans 16 amino acids. After removal of 4 bases from V and 7 bases from J, the junction contained 8 bases not matched to a gene. The DNA for the CDR3 is TGCGCCAGCAGCCTACTAGCGGGAGGGCACGGGAATGAGCAGTTCTTC. Translating it yields CASSLLAGGHGNEQFF. The whole variable domain, remainder taken from reference TRBV5-1 and TRBJ2-1, is KAGVTQTPRYLIKTRGQQVTLSCSPISGHRSVSWYQQTPGQGLQFLFEYFSETQRNKGNFPGRFSGRQFSNSRSEMNVSTLELGDSALYLCASSLLAGGHGNEQFFGPGTRLTVL.

This clonotype was picked up a small number of times. This chain joins TRBV5-1 and TRBJ2-7; possibly TRBD2 for D (5 bases). CDR3 size: 14 residues. Germline CDR1 is SGHRS and CDR2 is YFSETQ. Trimming stripped 1 base from V and 3 bases from J, with 11 bases between. The CDR3 bases are TGCGCCAGCAGCTTGAGAGGGAACGGCTACGAGCAGTACTTC. Amino acid sequence: CASSLRGNGYEQYF. The variable domain in full, with the rest retrieved from reference TRBV5-1 and TRBJ2-7, is KAGVTQTPRYLIKTRGQQVTLSCSPISGHRSVSWYQQTPGQGLQFLFEYFSETQRNKGNFPGRFSGRQFSNSRSEMNVSTLELGDSALYLCASSLRGNGYEQYFGPGTRLTVT.

The genes are TRBV2 and TRBJ2-4, with D possibly called TRBD1 or TRBD2 (5 bases each). The V and J ends lost 10 bases and 0 bases respectively, with 22 bases between them. This CDR3 spans 17 amino acids. Germline CDR1 SNHLY, CDR2 FYNNEI. Written as DNA, the CDR3 is TGTGCCACCCAGACCGGGGCTCTGGTAGAAGCCAAAAACATTCAGTACTTC. Translating gives CATQTGALVEAKNIQYF. The full variable domain, with the rest looked up from reference TRBV2 and TRBJ2-4, is EPEVTQTPSHQVTQMGQEVILRCVPISNHLYFYWYRQILGQKVEFLVSFYNNEISEKSEIFDDQFSVERPDGSNFTLKIRSTKLEDSAMYFCATQTGALVEAKNIQYFGAGTRLSVL.

Only one count was recorded for this clonotype. V gene TRBV11-2 combines with J gene TRBJ2-5; TRBD2 aligns across 7 bases. CDR3 size: 14 residues. V dropped 5 bases and J dropped 3; count of bases not matched to a gene: 6. Germline CDR1 SGHAT, CDR2 FQNNGV. The CDR3 loop reads CASSAFLAEETQYF. CDR3 nucleotide sequence: TGTGCCAGCAGCGCGTTCCTAGCGGAAGAGACCCAGTACTTC.

This clonotype was seen a few times. The V gene is TRBV4-2, the J gene TRBJ2-1; 8 bases align to TRBD2. The CDR3 spans 13 residues. Unmatched junction bases numbered 5, after V lost 5 bases and J lost 8 bases. The germline V gene encodes CDR1 LGHNA and CDR2 YNFKEQ. Written as DNA, the CDR3 is TGTGCCAGCAGCTGGGGACTAGGACATGAGCAGTTCTTC. Protein product: CASSWGLGHEQFF.

J is TRBJ2-3 and V is TRBV2, with 8 bases aligning to TRBD2. This CDR3 comprises 15 residues. The trim removed 4 bases at V and 6 bases at J, leaving 9 bases unmatched. Germline V gene sequence: CDR1 SNHLY, CDR2 FYNNEI. The DNA for the CDR3 is TGTGCCAGCAGTGCGGCCCGGGGGGGGTCGGATACGCAGTATTTT. Translation gives CASSAARGGSDTQYF.

The V and J genes are TRBV4-1 and TRBJ2-5; possible D gene TRBD2, 6 bases. The germline V gene has CDR1 MGHRA and CDR2 YSYEKL. This CDR3 has 15 amino acids. The germline V and J ends were trimmed by 3 bases and 1 base, with 12 bases remaining between them. CDR3 DNA: TGCGCCAGCAGCCATGGCCCGGGACTCCAAGAGACCCAGTACTTC. Residues: CASSHGPGLQETQYF.

This clonotype was seen a handful of times. The chain uses TRBV5-1 and TRBJ2-7, with TRBD1 matching over 11 bases. The ends lost 4 bases at V and 5 bases at J; junction bases unmatched: 5. The CDR3 loop spans 14 amino acids. Germline CDR1 SGHRS, CDR2 YFSETQ. The CDR3 nucleotides are TGCGCCAGCAGCCCGGACAGGGGGCGAGACGAGCAGTACTTC. As protein: CASSPDRGRDEQYF.

The chain recombines TRBV12-3 or TRBV12-4 with TRBJ2-2, with D perhaps matching TRBD1 (6 bases). The CDR3 loop spans 16 amino acids. V was clipped by 5 bases and J by 3 bases, with 16 bases between them. CDR3 protein: CASSPNREGDTGELFF. CDR3 coding DNA: TGTGCCAGCAGTCCAAACAGGGAAGGGGACACCGGGGAGCTGTTTTTT.

This clonotype showed up many times. The rearrangement joins TRBV5-1 to TRBJ2-1; no reliable D call. The CDR3 covers 13 residues. The germline V gene encodes CDR1 SGHRS and CDR2 YFSETQ. The V and J ends lost 0 bases and 11 bases respectively, with 12 bases between them. DNA of the CDR3: TGCGCCAGCAGCTTGGAGCCTCTTCTGAAGCAGTTCTTC. Encoded protein: CASSLEPLLKQFF.

This clonotype came up many times. The V gene is TRBV6-5, the J gene TRBJ2-2; 11 bases fit TRBD2. CDR1 MNHEY and CDR2 SVGAGI come from the germline V gene. This CDR3 has 17 amino acids. V shed 0 bases, J shed 6 bases, and the junction held 6 bases outside the gene matches. The CDR3 DNA reads TGTGCCAGCAGTTACTCGGGGACTAGCGGCGCTGCCGGGGAGCTGTTTTTT. Translating gives CASSYSGTSGAAGELFF.

This clonotype was counted a few times. The chain joins TRBV19 to TRBJ1-6; perhaps TRBD1 as D (5 bases). The CDR3 length is 16 residues. CDR1 is LNHDA and CDR2 is SQIVND in the germline V gene (reference sequence). The germline V and J ends were trimmed by 5 bases and 8 bases, with 19 bases remaining between them. The CDR3 sequence: CASSVGTRLLYSPLHF. CDR3 DNA: TGTGCCAGTAGTGTCGGGACCCGGTTACTCTATTCACCCCTCCACTTT.

The V gene is TRBV3-1, the J gene TRBJ2-3; 7 bases align to TRBD2. CDR1 LGHDT and CDR2 YNNKEL come from the germline V gene (reference sequence). The junction had 6 bases not matched to a gene; V was cut back by 4 bases and J by 8 bases. CDR3 size: 13 residues. The CDR3, as DNA: TGTGCCAGCAGCCGATACCGGGAGGCTACGCAGTATTTT. Encoded protein: CASSRYREATQYF.

This clonotype was seen at least ten times. This rearrangement joins TRBV18 to TRBJ2-5; no clear D gene. The CDR3 sequence is 12 residues long. The ends were cut back, 6 bases at V and 0 bases at J, with 5 bases in the middle. Germline values: CDR1 KGHSH, CDR2 LQKENI. CDR3 DNA sequence: TGTGCCAGCTCCCCCAACCAAGAGACCCAGTACTTC. Its protein is CASSPNQETQYF. Complete variable domain (other parts from reference TRBV18 and TRBJ2-5): NAGVMQNPRHLVRRRGQEARLRCSPMKGHSHVYWYRQLPEEGLKFMVYLQKENIIDESGMPKERFSAEFPKEGPSILRIQQVVRGDSAAYFCASSPNQETQYFGPGTRLLVL.

The chain joins TRBV12-3 or TRBV12-4 to TRBJ2-7; D gene ambiguous. Trimming shortened V by 7 bases and J by 4 bases, and 17 bases separated the two germline ends. The CDR3 runs to 14 residues. Here the CDR3 DNA reads TGTGCCAGCACACTCAACCCGGCCGGATACGAGCAGTACTTC. Translated, it gives CASTLNPAGYEQYF.

This clonotype occurred a few times. The rearrangement links TRBV24-1 to TRBJ2-1; no definite D call. Germline CDR1 and CDR2: KGHDR and SFDVKD. V lost 6 bases, J lost 5 bases, and 13 bases lay in between. The CDR3 covers 14 residues. The CDR3 reads CATSLPLRNNEQFF. The DNA of the CDR3 is TGTGCCACCAGTCTCCCGCTCCGCAACAATGAGCAGTTCTTC.

The rearrangement uses TRBV27 and TRBJ2-3; 12 nucleotides agree with TRBD2. The V segment lost 5 bases and the J segment 6 bases; nucleotides outside the gene matches: 6. Germline loops: CDR1 MNHEY, CDR2 SMNVEV (reference sequence). The CDR3 runs 15 residues. The CDR3 sequence is CASSVLAGGGDTQYF. The CDR3 DNA sequence: TGTGCCAGCAGTGTACTAGCGGGAGGTGGGGATACGCAGTATTTT.

This clonotype has a count of ten or more. The chain has TRBV20-1 and TRBJ2-1, with TRBD2 matching over 9 bases. CDR1 DFQATT and CDR2 SNEGSKA come from the germline V gene (reference sequence). The CDR3 consists of 18 residues. J was trimmed by 5 bases and V by 4 bases; bases with no gene match: 18. The CDR3 spells CSAIKFQGREGLNNEQFF. CDR3 bases: TGCAGTGCTATCAAATTTCAGGGGCGGGAGGGGCTGAACAATGAGCAGTTCTTC.

This clonotype came up many times. The chain links TRBV4-2 to TRBJ2-1; TRBD2 matches 7 bases. V dropped 8 bases and J dropped 1; count of bases not matched to a gene: 5. This CDR3 has 14 residues. Germline values: CDR1 LGHNA, CDR2 YNFKEQ. In DNA form, the CDR3 reads TGTGCCAGCGGGAGGGATTCTTCCTACAATGAGCAGTTCTTC. As protein: CASGRDSSYNEQFF.

CDR3: CAISEGLANSYNEQFF. The CDR3 region has the DNA TGTGCCATCAGTGAGGGACTAGCGAACTCCTACAATGAGCAGTTCTTC. V and J are TRBV10-3 and TRBJ2-1; 9 bases are shared with TRBD2. The CDR3 contains 16 residues. Unmatched junction bases numbered 2, after V lost 2 bases and J lost 0 bases. CDR1 and CDR2 from the germline V gene are ENHRY and SYGVKD.

Remarks on this clonotype: With a much larger clone just one base away, this may be a read error. V gene TRBV7-9 combines with J gene TRBJ1-1, with unresolved D. V lost 2 bases, J lost 2 bases, and 3 bases lay in between. Germline V CDR1 and CDR2: SEHNR, FQNEAQ (reference sequence). The CDR3 covers 12 residues. The CDR3 DNA follows: TGTGCCAGCAGCTTACACAACACTGAAGCTTTCTTT. Amino acids: CASSLHNTEAFF.

The gene calls are TRBV4-1 and TRBJ1-1; D is ambiguous. Germline CDR1 reads MGHRA; CDR2 reads YSYEKL. The CDR3 is made up of 14 amino acids. The V gene lost 2 bases and the J gene lost 10 bases, with 17 bases spanning the gap. CDR3 coding DNA: TGCGCCAGCAGCCAACCCCGGACCACCCGGGTAGCTTTCTTT. Translated: CASSQPRTTRVAFF.

As for this clonotype: Being one base from a much bigger clone, this may be a read error. This chain links TRBV14 with TRBJ2-1, with a weak D call TRBD2 (5 bases). This CDR3 spans 18 amino acids. Germline lookup yields CDR1 SGHDN and CDR2 FVKESK. The CDR3 nucleotides read TGTGCCAGCAGCCAAGAAGTTCTGGTGGCTAGCCCCAACAATGAGCAGTTGTTC. Translated: CASSQEVLVASPNNEQLF.

Written as DNA, the CDR3 is TGTGCCAGCAGTTTGGGCCGCCCAGCGGGAGCACTAGCCAAAAACATTCAGTACTTC. Translation gives CASSLGRPAGALAKNIQYF. This chain links TRBV12-3 or TRBV12-4 with TRBJ2-4; TRBD2 matches at 8 bases. J lost 0 bases, V lost 3 bases, and 13 bases had no gene match. There are 19 residues in the CDR3.

This clonotype has just a few counts. The rearrangement uses TRBV5-1 and TRBJ2-1; unclear D gene. This CDR3 contains 13 residues. V was cut by 0 bases and J by 8 bases, with 9 bases left in between. CDR1 and CDR2 from the germline V gene are SGHRS and YFSETQ. The CDR3 is CASSLATAYEQFF. CDR3 DNA sequence: TGCGCCAGCAGCTTGGCCACGGCATATGAGCAGTTCTTC. The full variable domain, with the rest looked up from reference TRBV5-1 and TRBJ2-1, is KAGVTQTPRYLIKTRGQQVTLSCSPISGHRSVSWYQQTPGQGLQFLFEYFSETQRNKGNFPGRFSGRQFSNSRSEMNVSTLELGDSALYLCASSLATAYEQFFGPGTRLTVL.

The V gene is TRBV18, the J gene TRBJ2-5; D is uncertain. In germline, CDR1 is KGHSH, CDR2 LQKENI. The CDR3 runs 12 residues. V lost 4 bases and J lost 5, with 8 bases in between. The DNA for the CDR3 is TGTGCCAGCTCACGACTGCCGGAGACCCAGTACTTC. It yields the protein CASSRLPETQYF.

This sequence joins TRBV4-1 and TRBJ2-7, with 7 bases lining up with TRBD2. Unmatched junction bases numbered 11, after V lost 0 bases and J lost 6 bases. The length of the CDR3 is 16 residues. Germline-derived CDR1 and CDR2 are MGHRA and YSYEKL. CDR3 protein: CASSQEGAGVGREQYF. The CDR3 nucleotides read TGCGCCAGCAGCCAAGAAGGGGCGGGAGTAGGGCGCGAGCAGTACTTC.